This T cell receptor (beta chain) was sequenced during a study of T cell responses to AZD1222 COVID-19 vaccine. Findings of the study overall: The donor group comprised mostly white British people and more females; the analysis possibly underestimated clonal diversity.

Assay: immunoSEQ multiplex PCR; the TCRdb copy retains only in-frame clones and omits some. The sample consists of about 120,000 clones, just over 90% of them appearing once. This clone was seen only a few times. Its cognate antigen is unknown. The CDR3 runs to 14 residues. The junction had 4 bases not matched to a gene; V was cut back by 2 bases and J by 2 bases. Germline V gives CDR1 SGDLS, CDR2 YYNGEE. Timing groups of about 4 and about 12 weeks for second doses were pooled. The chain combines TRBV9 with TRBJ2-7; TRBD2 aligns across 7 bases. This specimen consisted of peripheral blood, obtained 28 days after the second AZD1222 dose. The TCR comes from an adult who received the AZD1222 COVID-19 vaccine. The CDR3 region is CASSVASGPYEQYF. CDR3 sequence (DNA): TGTGCCAGCAGCGTGGCTAGCGGACCCTACGAGCAGTACTTC.